Described below is a single T cell receptor beta chain sequence and its context. CDR1 and CDR2 from the germline V gene are MNHEY and SVGAGI. V lost 5 bases and J 8 bases, leaving 12 bases between the germline ends. CDR3 length: 12 residues. These data originate in a study of blood T cell repertoires in COVID-19. TCRdb's copy holds only in-frame clones and misses some; the assay was immunoSEQ multiplex PCR. This repertoire shows about 160,000 clones, about 80% found once; its top ten account for about 3.7%. The chain employs TRBV6-5 and TRBJ1-1; weak D call: TRBD1 (6 bases). The sequence came from a woman in her sixties who had recovered from COVID-19. The material sequenced was PBMCs or T cells enriched from blood (not recorded which). The CDR3 DNA sequence: TGTGCCAGCAGTACCTCTACAGGGGAAGCTTTCTTT. Translating gives CASSTSTGEAFF.